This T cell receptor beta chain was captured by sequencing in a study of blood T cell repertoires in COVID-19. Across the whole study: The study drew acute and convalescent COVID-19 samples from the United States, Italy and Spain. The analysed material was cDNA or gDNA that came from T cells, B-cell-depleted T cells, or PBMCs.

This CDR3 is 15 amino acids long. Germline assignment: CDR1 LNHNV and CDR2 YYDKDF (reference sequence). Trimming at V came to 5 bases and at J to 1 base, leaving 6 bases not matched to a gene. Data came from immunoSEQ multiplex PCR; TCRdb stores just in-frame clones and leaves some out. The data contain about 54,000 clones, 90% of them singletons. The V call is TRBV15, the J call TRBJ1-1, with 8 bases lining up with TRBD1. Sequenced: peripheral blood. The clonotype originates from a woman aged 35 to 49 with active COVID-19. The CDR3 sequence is CATSSPRGRNTEAFF. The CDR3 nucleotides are TGTGCCACCAGCTCTCCCAGGGGGCGGAACACTGAAGCTTTCTTT.